This record concerns one TCR beta chain sequence. What this receptor recognizes is not known. The sample holds no much larger clone one base away, and base qualities are not on file. This sample is drawn from a study of blood T cell repertoires in COVID-19 (dated by TCRdb to 2019 to 2021). Concerning the study at large: The collaborator samples originated in the United States, Italy and Spain and spanned the acute and convalescent phases of COVID-19. The samples were drawn from the first 160 participants of the ongoing ImmuneRACE study and from 1,254 subjects provided by 6 global collaborators. Sample metadata almost always included a de-identified subject ID, COVID-19 status, age in years and sex. Deeply sampled blood TCRbeta repertoires from subjects exposed to, actively infected with, or recovered from COVID-19 were included in the dataset. HLA class I and class II types, where available, came from metadata supplied by the sample provider rather than from assay-based typing. The prospective study material was composed of cDNA or gDNA derived from T cells, B-cell-depleted T cells, or PBMCs. The repertoires were made available in a free public database intended to serve as a resource for research on the immune response to SARS-CoV-2. What the authors observed across the whole study: How much clinical and demographic metadata was included differed by source and by participant, and the metadata was provided uncurated.

Each collaborating institution followed its own protocols to collect whole blood in K2EDTA tubes. For TCRbeta analysis, collaborator samples were shipped as frozen whole blood, as isolated PBMCs, or as DNA extracted from either sample type. Per the germline V gene, ENHRY is the CDR1 and SYGVKD is the CDR2. The CDR3 runs 17 residues from the cysteine to the phenylalanine. CDR3 DNA only is kept here, 51 bases in frame from base 1. V is clipped by 8 bases and J by 3 bases, and the sequence between their germline boundaries is 23 bases long. TCRbeta CDR3 regions were amplified from genomic DNA by means of the immunoSEQ Assay, a bias-controlled multiplex PCR. The study's own analysis went as follows. Within the assay, amplification of reference gene primers was used to estimate how many nucleated cells each sample contained. To quantify the absolute abundance of each unique TCRbeta CDR3 rearrangement, sequence reads were collapsed and filtered. Productive Simpson clonality was computed per sample as the square root of Simpson's diversity index over productive rearrangements. This immuneACCESS table, as held by TCRdb, lists in-frame sequences with V and J called but not all clones. Of the missing ones, under half trace to an unresolved V gene in checked studies; the others have no known cause. V, J and clone size derive from that table, while D and trimming were established from the DNA sequence. The sample data list fewer than 250,000 clones, and around 82% of these were observed just once. Of the sample, roughly 2.9% is held by the ten largest clones.

The chain employs TRBV10-3 and TRBJ1-5, with no confidently assigned D gene. Specimen: peripheral blood. The receptor's source is a man between 45 and 60 years old with active or convalescent COVID-19. Here the CDR3 is given as CAISGAGSVGNNQPQHF. Here is the DNA: TGTGCCATCTCTGGCGCGGGGTCCGTAGGGAACAATCAGCCCCAGCATTTT.